The 22 T cell receptor beta chains presented below share a single source sample, sequenced in a study of T cell changes during pregnancy in multiple sclerosis (dated by TCRdb to the late 2010s). The receptor library was made with the immunoSEQ multiplex PCR assay. The clones in this table, taken by TCRdb from immuneACCESS, are in-frame only. Not every clone is retained; where verified, under half of the shortfall comes from an unresolved V gene, and the cause of the rest is unknown. The sample contains approximately 26,000 clones, about 91% of them found a single time. The ten largest clones capture around 0.8% of the sample. The material was CD4+ T cells from peripheral blood mononuclear cells, obtained in the second trimester of pregnancy. The receptors derive from a female donor with multiple sclerosis, enrolled in a pregnancy study.

A single count supports this clone. The genes are TRBV20-1 and TRBJ2-3; D call uncertain. The CDR3 extends over 11 amino acids. Trimming removed 2 bases from V and 4 bases from J, with 4 bases in between. Looked up from germline, CDR1 is DFQATT and CDR2 is SNEGSKA (reference sequence). This CDR3 reads CSARLADTQYF. CDR3 in DNA: TGCAGTGCTAGACTAGCAGATACGCAGTATTTT.

V gene TRBV6-5 combines with J gene TRBJ2-7, with TRBD1 as a possible D gene (7 bases). Germline V gene lookup returns CDR1 MNHEY and CDR2 SVGAGI. V was shortened by 7 bases and J by 7 bases, with 20 bases between the two germline ends. The CDR3 runs 14 residues. The CDR3 sequence is CASTPGNSGGEQYF. The CDR3 bases are TGTGCCAGCACTCCGGGGAACTCAGGGGGGGAGCAGTACTTC.

The rearrangement joins TRBV18 to TRBJ2-5; the D is unclear. Trimming took 6 bases from V and 5 from J, leaving 7 bases between them. CDR3 length: 11 amino acids. Germline CDR1 and CDR2: KGHSH and LQKENI. The CDR3 spells CASSVRETQYF. The CDR3 coding sequence is TGTGCCAGCTCGGTGAGGGAGACCCAGTACTTC. Full variable domain (missing parts from reference TRBV18 and TRBJ2-5): NAGVMQNPRHLVRRRGQEARLRCSPMKGHSHVYWYRQLPEEGLKFMVYLQKENIIDESGMPKERFSAEFPKEGPSILRIQQVVRGDSAAYFCASSVRETQYFGPGTRLLVL.

This clone appeared once. The V and J genes are TRBV27 and TRBJ1-1; 9 bases are a match to TRBD1. Unmatched junction bases numbered 21, after V lost 5 bases and J lost 5 bases. The CDR3 contains 19 residues. CDR1 is MNHEY, CDR2 SMNVEV, per germline (reference sequence). The CDR3 coding sequence is TGTGCCAGCAGTCTAGAGCCCCCGGGACAGGGATTCCTTCGGACTGAAGCTTTCTTT. Amino acid sequence: CASSLEPPGQGFLRTEAFF.

For the CDR3, the DNA is TGCGCCAGCAGCTCCAGATCGGCGGGGGTGGTTACCCACAGCTCCTACAATGAGCAGTTCTTC. It yields the protein CASSSRSAGVVTHSSYNEQFF. This rearrangement joins TRBV5-1 to TRBJ2-1, with 7 bases aligning to TRBD2. Germline trimming cut 3 bases from V and 0 bases from J; bases unmatched to any gene: 21. Germline loops: CDR1 SGHRS, CDR2 YFSETQ. This CDR3 is 21 amino acids long.

The chain recombines TRBV7-2 with TRBJ2-7; 9 nucleotides line up with TRBD1. This CDR3 contains 14 residues. V shed 6 bases and J 3 bases; nucleotides not matched to a gene: 6. Germline V gene lookup returns CDR1 SGHTA and CDR2 FQGNSA. CDR3 sequence (DNA): TGTGCCAGCAGACGGGACAGGGCTGACTACGAGCAGTACTTC. It specifies CASRRDRADYEQYF.

The rearrangement links TRBV7-9 to TRBJ1-3, with 10 bases matching TRBD1. CDR3 length: 15 amino acids. Germline V gene data show CDR1 as SEHNR and CDR2 as FQNEAQ (reference sequence). The V segment lost 5 bases and the J segment 8 bases; nucleotides outside the gene matches: 9. CDR3 DNA: TGTGCCAGCAGCCTTAGACAGGGGGCGGCGGACACCATATATTTT. This sequence encodes CASSLRQGAADTIYF.

The chain has TRBV15 and TRBJ1-1; D is perhaps TRBD1 (5 bases). The germline V gene has CDR1 LNHNV and CDR2 YYDKDF (reference sequence). Deletions cut 1 base from V and 4 bases from J, with 10 bases between. The CDR3 has 14 amino acids. The CDR3 DNA reads TGTGCCACCAGCAGAGGCGGGGACTCCACTGAAGCTTTCTTT. This sequence encodes CATSRGGDSTEAFF.

The genes are TRBV7-2 and TRBJ1-1; 7 bases fit TRBD1. The germline V gene has CDR1 SGHTA and CDR2 FQGNSA. J lost 1 base, V lost 5 bases, and 4 bases had no gene match. The CDR3 extends over 14 amino acids. The CDR3 loop is CASSEQGPNTEAFF. The CDR3 DNA sequence: TGTGCCAGCAGCGAACAGGGGCCGAACACTGAAGCTTTCTTT. Full variable domain (remainder filled in from reference TRBV7-2 and TRBJ1-1): GAGVSQSPSNKVTEKGKDVELRCDPISGHTALYWYRQSLGQGLEFLIYFQGNSAPDKSGLPSDRFSAERTGGSVSTLTIQRTQQEDSAVYLCASSEQGPNTEAFFGQGTRLTVV.

The rearrangement uses TRBV7-2 and TRBJ1-1, with D unresolved. The CDR3 sequence is 13 residues long. The V end was cut by 3 bases, the J end by 9 bases, with 14 bases between. Germline CDR1 SGHTA, CDR2 FQGNSA. CDR3 sequence (DNA): TGTGCCAGCAGCTTCCCGGGAGGCTTAAAAGCTTTCTTT. It is translated as CASSFPGGLKAFF.

Remarks on this clone: One end of the junction does not line up with germline, which may come from a read error. DNA for the CDR3: TGTGCTAGCAGCCCCCTTTCCTCGGGGAACACTGAAGCTTTCTTT. Amino acid sequence: CASSPLSSGNTEAFF. The chain is built from TRBV7-7 and TRBJ1-1; D is unresolved. This CDR3 spans 15 amino acids. Germline V gene data show CDR1 as SSHAT and CDR2 as FNYEAQ (reference sequence).

The chain employs TRBV2 and TRBJ2-5; 8 nucleotides agree with TRBD2. This CDR3 has 13 amino acids. Germline CDR1 is SNHLY and CDR2 is FYNNEI. V shed 7 bases and J 13 bases; nucleotides not matched to a gene: 14. The CDR3: CASKSSGRTPRYF. DNA for the CDR3: TGTGCCAGCAAGTCTAGCGGGCGAACCCCCAGGTACTTC.

The chain carries TRBV7-3 and TRBJ2-5, with D hard to call. Germline V gene sequence: CDR1 SGHTA, CDR2 FQGTGA. V was cut by 4 bases and J by 4 bases, with 10 bases left in between. The CDR3 has 13 residues. CDR3: CASSSGSRETQYF. CDR3 bases: TGTGCCAGCAGCTCCGGGTCTCGAGAGACCCAGTACTTC.

A few counts support this clone. The chain's CDR3 is CASSRSNYGYTF. Written as DNA, the CDR3 is TGCGCCAGCAGCCGCAGTAACTATGGCTACACCTTC. J is TRBJ1-2 and V is TRBV4-1; D is ambiguous. V lost 4 bases and J 1 base, leaving 4 bases between the germline ends. Germline V gives CDR1 MGHRA, CDR2 YSYEKL. The CDR3 consists of 12 residues.

This clone was seen only once. The chain couples TRBV5-5 to TRBJ2-5; no clear D. Trimming removed 6 bases from V and 4 bases from J, with 16 bases in between. The CDR3 is 14 amino acids. Looked up from germline, CDR1 is SGHKS and CDR2 is YYEKEE (reference sequence). The chain's CDR3 is CASTRALQRETQYF. In DNA form, the CDR3 reads TGTGCCAGCACCCGCGCCCTGCAAAGAGAGACCCAGTACTTC.

This clone has only one observation. The rearrangement uses TRBV9 and TRBJ2-7, with 9 bases that match TRBD2. CDR3 length: 15 residues. Germline loops: CDR1 SGDLS, CDR2 YYNGEE. Trimming at V came to 5 bases and at J to 0 bases, leaving 6 bases not matched to a gene. The CDR3 DNA reads as TGTGCCAGCAGTAGACTAGCGGTTAGCTCCTACGAGCAGTACTTC. Translation gives CASSRLAVSSYEQYF.

This chain connects TRBV7-9 to TRBJ1-1; a weak D match, TRBD1 (5 bases). Germline V lookup: CDR1 SEHNR, CDR2 FQNEAQ (reference sequence). The CDR3 totals 14 residues. Trimming stripped 3 bases from V and 3 bases from J, with 11 bases between. The CDR3 loop reads CASSFGLGDTEAFF. CDR3 nucleotides: TGTGCCAGCAGCTTCGGGCTAGGGGACACTGAAGCTTTCTTT.

J is TRBJ1-1 and V is TRBV29-1, with 8 nucleotides matching TRBD1. CDR3 length equals 14 residues. CDR1 SQVTM and CDR2 ANQGSEA come from the germline V gene. V gave up 7 bases and J gave up 1 base; unmatched junction bases: 8. Here the CDR3 DNA reads TGCAGCGCTGTAGGGGACAGGAGGAACACTGAAGCTTTCTTT. This codes for CSAVGDRRNTEAFF.

V usage is TRBV6-4 and J usage is TRBJ2-3; 7 bases match TRBD1. The CDR3 covers 14 residues. CDR1 is MRHNA, CDR2 SNTAGT, per germline. V lost 7 bases to trimming and J lost 4 bases; unmatched junction nucleotides: 8. The CDR3 loop is CASKPNRGSDTQYF. The CDR3 nucleotides are TGTGCCAGCAAGCCCAACAGGGGTTCAGATACGCAGTATTTT.

The rearrangement joins TRBV5-6 to TRBJ2-5; tentatively, D is TRBD1 (6 bases). The closer fit of TRBJ2-7 to the DNA end suggests the J call may be wrong. This CDR3 is 14 amino acids long. CDR1 is SGHDT and CDR2 is YYEEEE in the germline V gene. As DNA, the CDR3 is TGTGCCAGCAGCTTGGGGGGACACCGCTACGAGCAGTACTTC. It encodes CASSLGGHRYEQYF.

The chain recombines TRBV7-9 with TRBJ2-5, with a possible D match to TRBD2 (5 bases). The CDR3 length is 14 residues. Between the trimmed V and J ends, which lost 5 bases and 3 bases, there was a span of 13 bases. Germline assignment: CDR1 SEHNR and CDR2 FQNEAQ (reference sequence). Here the CDR3 DNA reads TGTGCCAGCAGCCCTGCCCGGGGAGAAGAGACCCAGTACTTC. Its translation is CASSPARGEETQYF.

The chain links TRBV6-5 to TRBJ1-6; TRBD1 matches at 7 bases. This CDR3 has 13 amino acids. Trimming removed 2 bases from V and 10 bases from J; junction bases left unmatched: 2. Germline V gene data show CDR1 as MNHEY and CDR2 as SVGAGI. CDR3 DNA sequence: TGTGCCAGCAGTTACGACAGGGAGTCACCCCTCCACTTT. This codes for CASSYDRESPLHF.